These T cell receptor beta chains were read from a single sample in a study of control samples from healthy donors and cancer patients. The table came from immunoSEQ multiplex PCR; TCRdb's copy has only in-frame clones and leaves some out. The sample carries 150,000 to 200,000 clones, 85% to 90% recorded once. The sample taken for sequencing was blood. The source of these receptors is a man aged 18 to 29 in good health. Each CDR3 is given with its conserved first and last residue. The order of the fields is V gene, J gene, CDR3 protein.

TRBV5-4	TRBJ1-4	CASSLAKGGDSTNEKLFF
TRBV7-6	TRBJ2-1	CASSAEGISGRSSYNEQFF
TRBV13	TRBJ1-1	CASSRWTGRGGVSFF
TRBV5-5	TRBJ1-1	CASSFVQGTGTEAFF
TRBV28	TRBJ2-7	CASSSMGGQSYEQYF
TRBV16	TRBJ2-7	CASSLGQGVLYEQYF
TRBV7-3	TRBJ2-2	CASRKGAVTGELFF
TRBV27	TRBJ2-1	CASSDGTGVYNEQFF
TRBV6-5	TRBJ1-5	CASSQDKSFNQPQHF
TRBV5-4	TRBJ2-2	CASSLSVGVTGELFF
TRBV10-3	TRBJ2-7	CAISEDIAYEQYF
TRBV7-2	TRBJ2-5	CASSFFGGDQETQYF
TRBV6-2/TRBV6-3	TRBJ2-7	CASSLSGLEGYEQYF
TRBV4-1	TRBJ1-5	CASSQVQGGQPQHF
TRBV2	TRBJ1-5	CASSGLSQHF
TRBV27	TRBJ1-1	CASSGWSTEAFF
TRBV3-1/TRBV3-2	TRBJ1-4	CASSQGGNPGRHNEKLFF
TRBV11-2	TRBJ1-1	CASSLDSGSEAFF
TRBV2	TRBJ1-1	CASSWVPGQQNTEAFF
TRBV5-5	TRBJ1-5	CASSRDRRDQPQHF
TRBV5-5	TRBJ2-7	CASSLRLVWEQYF
TRBV18	TRBJ1-6	CASSPGSGGYSPLHF
TRBV9	TRBJ1-3	CASSVTGSSSGNTIYF
TRBV4-3	TRBJ2-7	CASSPGVAGGTYEQYF
TRBV30	TRBJ1-1	CAWSVEMGEAFF
TRBV7-9	TRBJ2-5	CASSFSGEETQYF
TRBV9	TRBJ2-3	CASSLKTSESTDTQYF
TRBV14	TRBJ1-1	CASSRRRGGWRTEAFF
TRBV7-3	TRBJ2-3	CASSPGYTDTQYF
TRBV7-9	TRBJ2-5	CASSLGGQETQYF
TRBV7-2	TRBJ2-1	CASSQGTWRGNEQFF
TRBV27	TRBJ2-1	CASSRTGGHVFF
TRBV14	TRBJ2-3	CASSQDIGLAGRTDTQYF
TRBV11-1	TRBJ1-1	CASSLYYRGGTEAFF
TRBV5-1	TRBJ2-5	CASSTKTGAIQETQYF
TRBV7-5	TRBJ2-5	CARSRVGQGTQETQYF
TRBV7-6	TRBJ2-7	CASSRIGQGPQYF
TRBV13	TRBJ2-5	CASSPSGLLQETQYF
TRBV6-1	TRBJ2-3	CASSDETSGALADTQYF
TRBV7-9	TRBJ2-1	CASSLTDTYNEQFF
TRBV7-2	TRBJ2-5	CASSPRLAEETQYF
TRBV24-1	TRBJ2-3	CATSERTSGRSTDTQYF
TRBV6-2/TRBV6-3	TRBJ2-1	CASSWTLAGTYNEQFF
TRBV11-2	TRBJ2-3	CASSLEGNSRTDTQYF
TRBV5-4	TRBJ1-1	CASSPGGRETEAFF
TRBV10-3	TRBJ2-3	CAISETLQVTDTQYF
TRBV4-1	TRBJ1-4	CASSLNSGNEKLFF
TRBV15	TRBJ2-3	CATSRGGPPSTDTQYF
TRBV28	TRBJ2-7	CASSQGGTYEQYF
TRBV4-1	TRBJ2-1	CASSPMHSGGNEQFF